One and the same sample provided the 15 T cell receptor beta chains below, sequenced in a study of cytomegalovirus exposure and HLA in healthy donors. The repertoire was sequenced with immunoSEQ multiplex PCR; TCRdb's copy has only in-frame clones and lacks some. The table includes around 160,000 clones, 91% detected once. Sample: PBMCs. The receptors originated from a woman under 30 in good health and CMV-seropositive.

The J gene is TRBJ1-2, the V gene TRBV14; perhaps TRBD1 as D (5 bases). CDR1 and CDR2 from the germline V gene are SGHDN and FVKESK. The CDR3 sequence is 14 residues long. Trimming removed 8 bases from V and 5 bases from J, with 18 bases in between. CDR3 region: CASRPLTGLYGYTF. The CDR3, as DNA: TGTGCCAGCCGCCCTTTGACGGGACTATATGGCTACACCTTC.

The chain combines TRBV2 with TRBJ1-1; D uncertain. The CDR3 consists of 13 residues. The V end was cut by 5 bases, the J end by 5 bases, with 12 bases between. The germline V gene encodes CDR1 SNHLY and CDR2 FYNNEI. In DNA form, the CDR3 reads TGTGCCAGCAGTCCAAACTTCCCGACTGAAGCTTTCTTT. It translates to CASSPNFPTEAFF.

This clone was picked up one time. This rearrangement joins TRBV29-1 to TRBJ2-5; D is possibly TRBD1 (10 bases). CDR1 and CDR2 from the germline V gene are SQVTM and ANQGSEA. V gave up 5 bases and J gave up 5 bases, with 36 bases separating them. The CDR3 length is 20 residues. In DNA form, the CDR3 reads TGCAGCGTTCGTCCCGGGACAGGGGTCTCGTCCCTAGCGGGGTTGGAGACCCAGTACTTC. Protein product: CSVRPGTGVSSLAGLETQYF.

V usage is TRBV11-2 and J usage is TRBJ2-3, with no clear D. V lost 5 bases and J 0 bases, leaving 9 bases between the germline ends. This CDR3 is 14 amino acids long. Germline-derived CDR1 and CDR2 are SGHAT and FQNNGV. This CDR3 is CASSTVASTDTQYF. The CDR3 DNA reads TGTGCCAGCAGCACGGTCGCTAGCACAGATACGCAGTATTTT. Together with reference TRBV11-2 and TRBJ2-3, the CDR3 gives the full variable domain: EAGVAQSPRYKIIEKRQSVAFWCNPISGHATLYWYQQILGQGPKLLIQFQNNGVVDDSQLPKDRFSAERLKGVDSTLKIQPAKLEDSAVYLCASSTVASTDTQYFGPGTRLTVL.

The chain employs TRBV9 and TRBJ2-1; TRBD2 aligns across 10 bases. With V trimmed by 3 bases and J by 0 bases, 3 bases remained unmatched. CDR1 and CDR2 from the germline V gene are SGDLS and YYNGEE. This CDR3 comprises 16 residues. The CDR3 DNA reads as TGTGCCAGCAGCGCTAGCGGGAGATCCTCCTACAATGAGCAGTTCTTC. Amino acids: CASSASGRSSYNEQFF. The variable domain in full, completed from reference TRBV9 and TRBJ2-1, reads DSGVTQTPKHLITATGQRVTLRCSPRSGDLSVYWYQQSLDQGLQFLIQYYNGEERAKGNILERFSAQQFPDLHSELNLSSLELGDSALYFCASSASGRSSYNEQFFGPGTRLTVL.

The chain couples TRBV6-1 to TRBJ1-1, with 7 bases aligning to TRBD1. Germline V gives CDR1 MNHNS, CDR2 SASEGT. After removal of 2 bases from V and 4 bases from J, the junction contained 13 bases not matched to a gene. This CDR3 region has 17 residues. DNA of the CDR3: TGTGCCAGCAGTGAACCTCCCGGGACAGCAGGGAGCACTGAAGCTTTCTTT. Translation: CASSEPPGTAGSTEAFF.

The chain joins TRBV16 to TRBJ1-1; D perhaps matches TRBD1 (6 bases). CDR3 length: 16 amino acids. Trimming removed 4 bases from V and 6 bases from J, with 21 bases in between. The germline CDR1 and CDR2 sequences are KGHSY and FQNENV. The CDR3 loop reads CASSPWTAHSTAEAFF. CDR3 in DNA: TGTGCCAGCAGCCCGTGGACAGCCCACTCCACCGCTGAAGCTTTCTTT.

The J gene is TRBJ1-4, the V gene TRBV28; 7 bases agree with TRBD1. Germline CDR1 MDHEN, CDR2 SYDVKM. This CDR3 region has 15 residues. Losses at the gene ends were 2 bases for V and 8 bases for J; bases not matched to a gene: 8. CDR3 sequence: CASSLPTGTGEKLFF. The CDR3 DNA reads as TGTGCCAGCAGTTTACCGACAGGGACCGGAGAAAAACTGTTTTTT.

This clone was observed once. The genes are TRBV7-2 and TRBJ1-2; TRBD1 is a possible D gene (6 bases). Germline lookup yields CDR1 SGHTA and CDR2 FQGNSA. The CDR3 is 15 amino acids. The V gene lost 6 bases and the J gene lost 2 bases, with 16 bases spanning the gap. The DNA for the CDR3 is TGTGCCAGCAGAAGAGAGGCAGGGGAGAACTATGGCTACACCTTC. It codes for CASRREAGENYGYTF. Combining the CDR3 with reference TRBV7-2 and TRBJ1-2 gives the whole variable domain GAGVSQSPSNKVTEKGKDVELRCDPISGHTALYWYRQSLGQGLEFLIYFQGNSAPDKSGLPSDRFSAERTGGSVSTLTIQRTQQEDSAVYLCASRREAGENYGYTFGSGTRLTVV.

The chain has TRBV6-5 and TRBJ1-4; TRBD1 matches at 8 bases. Germline-derived CDR1 and CDR2 are MNHEY and SVGAGI. This CDR3 has 14 residues. Losses at the gene ends were 6 bases for V and 5 bases for J; bases not matched to a gene: 5. CDR3 nucleotide sequence: TGTGCCAGCAGCCCCGACAGGGGCAATGAAAAACTGTTTTTT. Amino acid sequence: CASSPDRGNEKLFF.

This chain uses TRBV7-2 with TRBJ2-3; 11 nucleotides align to TRBD2. V lost 1 base and J lost 14; bases outside the gene matches: 5. Germline V lookup: CDR1 SGHTA, CDR2 FQGNSA. The CDR3 runs 13 residues. CDR3 amino acids: CASSLGLAGGPYF. CDR3 nucleotide sequence: TGTGCCAGCAGCTTAGGCTTAGCGGGAGGGCCGTATTTT.

The V and J genes are TRBV28 and TRBJ1-5; 11 bases match TRBD1. Germline V gene lookup returns CDR1 MDHEN and CDR2 SYDVKM. With 8 bases clipped from V and 4 bases from J, the junction kept 7 bases outside the gene matches. The CDR3 is made up of 15 amino acids. The CDR3 loop is CASFSGQGGNQPQHF. CDR3 DNA sequence: TGTGCCAGCTTCTCGGGACAGGGGGGGAATCAGCCCCAGCATTTT.

The gene calls are TRBV5-3 and TRBJ1-2; 12 bases map to TRBD1. TRBV5-3 counts as an open reading frame of uncertain function. This CDR3 is 14 amino acids long. The CDR3 coding sequence is TGTGACCCACAGTGTGGAGGGACAGGGGGCGGCTACACCTTC. Amino acids: CDPQCGGTGGGYTF.

This chain joins TRBV18 and TRBJ2-7, with 9 nucleotides matching TRBD2. The germline gives CDR1 KGHSH, CDR2 LQKENI. This CDR3 is built from 14 residues. The V and J ends lost 5 bases and 4 bases, in that order; junction bases with no gene match: 6. CDR3 residues: CASSSVAGEYEQYF. CDR3 sequence (DNA): TGTGCCAGCTCATCAGTAGCGGGAGAGTACGAGCAGTACTTC. Supplemented by reference TRBV18 and TRBJ2-7, the full variable domain reads NAGVMQNPRHLVRRRGQEARLRCSPMKGHSHVYWYRQLPEEGLKFMVYLQKENIIDESGMPKERFSAEFPKEGPSILRIQQVVRGDSAAYFCASSSVAGEYEQYFGPGTRLTVT.

A single count supports this clone. The chain is built from TRBV5-5 and TRBJ1-2; maybe TRBD1 (5 bases). V lost 3 bases and J lost 5, with 11 bases in between. The germline V gene encodes CDR1 SGHKS and CDR2 YYEKEE (reference sequence). The length of the CDR3 is 13 residues. The CDR3 DNA reads as TGTGCCAGCAGCTCGTATGACAGTTATGGCTACACCTTC. Residues: CASSSYDSYGYTF.